The 21 T cell receptor beta chains below were found in one sample sequenced in a study of beta chain features in type 1 diabetes. Findings of the study overall: Patients with Type 1 diabetes showed moderately but significantly shorter TCRB CDR3s in all four CD4+ subsets.

The antigens these receptors bind are not known. The sequenced template was cDNA made from the entire isolated RNA. Sequencing used immunoSEQ multiplex PCR; TCRdb keeps in-frame clones, though not all of them. The table records 140,000 to 150,000 clones, about 13% of them present only once. The sample taken for sequencing was central memory CD4+ T cells from blood. The receptors were sampled from a man aged 18 to 30 with type 1 diabetes.

This chain joins TRBV7-6 and TRBJ2-1; 11 bases map to TRBD2. The CDR3 consists of 14 residues. The germline CDR1 and CDR2 sequences are SGHVS and FNYEAQ. The trim removed 5 bases at V and 6 bases at J, leaving 3 bases unmatched. CDR3 bases: TGTGCCAGCAGCCCGGGACTAGCGGTCAATGAGCAGTTCTTC. Encoded protein: CASSPGLAVNEQFF.

This clone has more than one count but fewer than ten. The chain is built from TRBV7-8 and TRBJ1-4, with 7 bases aligning to TRBD1. The germline V gene has CDR1 SGHVS and CDR2 FQNEAQ. Trimming at V came to 1 base and at J to 5 bases, leaving 4 bases not matched to a gene. The CDR3 totals 15 residues. The CDR3 reads CASSLVGTENEKLFF. The CDR3, as DNA: TGTGCCAGCAGCTTAGTGGGGACAGAAAATGAAAAACTGTTTTTT.

The rearrangement joins TRBV15 to TRBJ2-1; D is uncertain. V was pared by 1 base and J by 2 bases, with 24 bases between. This CDR3 is built from 20 residues. Germline-derived CDR1 and CDR2 are LNHNV and YYDKDF (reference sequence). The CDR3 nucleotides are TGTGCCACCAGCAGAGGGATAAATACCGCGACCTCCGGCCCCTACAATGAGCAGTTCTTC. Protein: CATSRGINTATSGPYNEQFF.

This clone was observed a handful of times. This sample includes further DNA sequences coding for the same CDR3. The V and J genes are TRBV9 and TRBJ1-1; the D is unclear. Germline V gives CDR1 SGDLS, CDR2 YYNGEE. This CDR3 spans 14 amino acids. The ends were cut back, 0 bases at V and 0 bases at J, with 6 bases in the middle. CDR3 sequence (DNA): TGTGCCAGCAGCGTAGAAGGGATGAACACTGAAGCTTTCTTT. It yields the protein CASSVEGMNTEAFF.

Many counts were recorded for this clone. This sample includes further DNA sequences coding for the same CDR3. The chain couples TRBV11-2 to TRBJ2-7, with 7 bases lining up with TRBD1. The CDR3 consists of 15 residues. Per the germline V gene, CDR1 is SGHAT and CDR2 is FQNNGV. The trim removed 1 base at V and 7 bases at J, leaving 10 bases unmatched. The CDR3 DNA follows: TGTGCCAGCAGCTTAGCACCGGGACAGTCAAGGGAGCAGTACTTC. This codes for CASSLAPGQSREQYF.

The V call is TRBV6-6, the J call TRBJ2-1; D unresolved. The germline CDR1 and CDR2 sequences are MNHNY and SVGAGI (reference sequence). The CDR3 runs to 13 residues. Trimming cost V 0 bases and J 10 bases, with 10 bases left between them. CDR3 nucleotides: TGTGCCAGCAGTTACTCGGAATACGGGGAGCAGTTCTTC. Translated: CASSYSEYGEQFF.

The table lists this clone with a few counts. The chain couples TRBV5-1 to TRBJ1-3; tentative D call: TRBD1 (5 bases). The V end was cut by 2 bases, the J end by 7 bases, with 10 bases between. Per germline, CDR1 SGHRS and CDR2 YFSETQ. This CDR3 region has 13 residues. CDR3: CASSLGEPNTIYF. Here the CDR3 DNA reads TGCGCCAGCAGCTTAGGGGAGCCCAACACCATATATTTT.

Note on this clone: With a much larger clone just one base away, this may be a read error. The rearrangement links TRBV6-5 to TRBJ1-6; 7 bases are shared with TRBD1. The CDR3 consists of 15 residues. Germline CDR1 MNHEY, CDR2 SVGAGI. After removal of 4 bases from V and 5 bases from J, the junction contained 5 bases not matched to a gene. CDR3 sequence: CASSLSGTDNSPLHF. In nucleotides, the CDR3 is TGTGCCAGCAGTTTATCCGGGACAGATAATTCACCCCTCCACTTT.

In this sample, this clone turned up a few times. The chain recombines TRBV6-1 with TRBJ1-4; perhaps TRBD1 as D (5 bases). Trimming took 5 bases from V and 8 from J, leaving 15 bases between them. Germline CDR1 is MNHNS and CDR2 is SASEGT. The CDR3 is 14 amino acids. CDR3 sequence: CASSSSRVGEKLFF. The CDR3 DNA sequence: TGTGCCAGCAGTAGTTCCAGGGTTGGCGAAAAACTGTTTTTT.

The chain joins TRBV10-2 to TRBJ1-2; tentative D call: TRBD1 (5 bases). V shed 2 bases and J shed 1 base, with 23 bases lying between them. There are 19 residues in the CDR3. Germline V gives CDR1 WSHSY, CDR2 SAAADI. CDR3 in DNA: TGCGCCAGCAGTGAGCCTCGAAGCTCAAGACAGCAGCATAACTATGGCTACACCTTC. This sequence encodes CASSEPRSSRQQHNYGYTF.

The chain recombines TRBV13 with TRBJ2-7; 7 bases fit TRBD2. The CDR3 length is 14 residues. Trimming took 3 bases from V and 7 from J; bases not matched to a gene: 9. CDR1 is PRHDT and CDR2 is FYEKMQ in the germline V gene (reference sequence). CDR3 in amino acids: CASSFSSGDLEQYF. CDR3 DNA: TGTGCCAGCAGCTTTTCCAGCGGGGACCTTGAGCAGTACTTC.

The J gene is TRBJ1-5, the V gene TRBV5-1, with D possibly being TRBD1 (6 bases). This CDR3 has 15 amino acids. V lost 2 bases and J 2 bases, leaving 11 bases between the germline ends. Germline V gene data show CDR1 as SGHRS and CDR2 as YFSETQ. The CDR3 DNA reads TGCGCCAGCAGCTTTACAGGGAATGGCAATCAGCCCCAGCATTTT. Its translation is CASSFTGNGNQPQHF. Drawing the rest from reference TRBV5-1 and TRBJ1-5, the complete variable domain is KAGVTQTPRYLIKTRGQQVTLSCSPISGHRSVSWYQQTPGQGLQFLFEYFSETQRNKGNFPGRFSGRQFSNSRSEMNVSTLELGDSALYLCASSFTGNGNQPQHFGDGTRLSIL.

V is TRBV9 and J is TRBJ1-2; the D gene is possibly TRBD1 (6 bases). Germline V gene data show CDR1 as SGDLS and CDR2 as YYNGEE. The germline V and J ends were trimmed by 0 bases and 8 bases, with 11 bases remaining between them. The CDR3 is made up of 13 amino acids. The CDR3 sequence: CASSVVRGGGYTF. Written as DNA, the CDR3 is TGTGCCAGCAGCGTAGTCAGGGGAGGAGGCTACACCTTC.

Relative to its sample, this clone is medium-sized (0.01 to 0.1%). The chain recombines TRBV21-1 with TRBJ2-7; TRBD1 is the table's D call and was not checked against the DNA. TRBV21-1 corresponds to a pseudogene. This CDR3 has 9 residues. The CDR3, as DNA: TGTGCCAGTGGGCACGAGCAGTACTTC. Amino acid sequence: CASGHEQYF.

V is TRBV30 and J is TRBJ2-5; D may be TRBD2 (7 bases). The CDR3 loop spans 14 amino acids. Germline loops: CDR1 GTSNPN, CDR2 SVGIG (reference sequence). V was pared by 3 bases and J by 5 bases, with 16 bases between. CDR3 residues: CAWSGQWGGETQYF. CDR3 bases: TGTGCCTGGAGCGGACAGTGGGGAGGGGAGACCCAGTACTTC.

The chain uses TRBV29-1 and TRBJ2-3; 7 nucleotides match TRBD2. CDR3 length: 13 residues. In germline, CDR1 is SQVTM, CDR2 ANQGSEA. The CDR3 here is CTSWGGITDTQYF. The CDR3, as DNA: TGCACCTCATGGGGGGGGATCACAGATACGCAGTATTTT.

This clone occurred a few times. The gene calls are TRBV29-1 and TRBJ2-5; the match to TRBD2 covers 8 bases. This CDR3 is built from 13 residues. CDR1 is SQVTM and CDR2 is ANQGSEA in the germline V gene. With 6 bases clipped from V and 5 bases from J, the junction kept 8 bases outside the gene matches. The CDR3 spells CSVQAGVSETQYF. DNA for the CDR3: TGCAGCGTCCAAGCGGGGGTGTCGGAGACCCAGTACTTC.

A few counts support this clone. The V call is TRBV19, the J call TRBJ1-5; D may be TRBD1 (5 bases). The CDR3 totals 13 residues. CDR1 is LNHDA and CDR2 is SQIVND in the germline V gene (reference sequence). V was clipped by 5 bases and J by 6 bases, with 11 bases between them. The CDR3: CASSPEGSQPQHF. For the CDR3, the DNA is TGTGCCAGTAGTCCCGAGGGGAGTCAGCCCCAGCATTTT.

The CDR3 DNA is TGTGCCAGCAGCCGCAGCGGGCTAGCGATATCAGATACGCAGTATTTT. Its protein product is CASSRSGLAISDTQYF. V is TRBV7-2 and J is TRBJ2-3, with D possibly matching TRBD2 (6 bases). The germline V gene has CDR1 SGHTA and CDR2 FQGNSA. Trimming stripped 5 bases from V and 4 bases from J, with 19 bases between. The CDR3 spans 16 residues. The variable domain in full, with the rest retrieved from reference TRBV7-2 and TRBJ2-3, is GAGVSQSPSNKVTEKGKDVELRCDPISGHTALYWYRQSLGQGLEFLIYFQGNSAPDKSGLPSDRFSAERTGGSVSTLTIQRTQQEDSAVYLCASSRSGLAISDTQYFGPGTRLTVL.

The chain links TRBV19 to TRBJ1-5, with D unclear. This CDR3 spans 12 amino acids. Trimming pared 8 bases from V and 6 bases from J, leaving 11 bases between. Germline V gene sequence: CDR1 LNHDA, CDR2 SQIVND (reference sequence). CDR3 DNA: TGTGCCAGTTGGGTTCTGGGTCAGCCCCAGCATTTT. This translates into CASWVLGQPQHF.

V gene TRBV19 combines with J gene TRBJ2-1; D is uncertain. The CDR3 length is 16 residues. V lost 7 bases, J lost 0 bases, and 16 bases lay in between. Germline loops: CDR1 LNHDA, CDR2 SQIVND (reference sequence). The CDR3 spells CASTHLTDGSYNEQFF. DNA of the CDR3: TGTGCCAGTACCCATCTAACGGACGGCTCCTACAATGAGCAGTTCTTC.